The clone carrying this T cell receptor beta chain was observed at least ten times. What it binds is unknown. The entry originates in a study of T cell repertoires in cytomegalovirus infection. TCRdb reanalysed the reads using MiXCR and keeps one entry per CDR3 protein. This table holds a few hundred thousand distinct CDR3 sequences, over 35% found once. The CDR3 runs 19 residues. Germline CDR1 reads SGHTA; CDR2 reads FQGNSA. V shed 2 bases and J 2 bases; nucleotides not matched to a gene: 13. Points from the study as a whole: Adding up the frequency of public TCR beta families identified people who carried CMV plus the relevant HLA. HLA-C-restricted, CMV-specific TCR beta clonotypes were dominant ex vivo.

The receptor was derived from a human donor in good health (CMV status not recorded). Some clones in this sample may be carry-over from other donors' samples. This chain uses TRBV7-2 with TRBJ2-5, with TRBD2 identical over 11 bases. The specimen was cultured PBMCs, collected from culture after CMV antigen stimulation. The CDR3 here is CASSLIHTSGSPLQETQYF. The CDR3 nucleotides read TGTGCCAGCAGCTTAATCCACACTAGCGGGAGTCCGCTACAAGAGACCCAGTACTTC.